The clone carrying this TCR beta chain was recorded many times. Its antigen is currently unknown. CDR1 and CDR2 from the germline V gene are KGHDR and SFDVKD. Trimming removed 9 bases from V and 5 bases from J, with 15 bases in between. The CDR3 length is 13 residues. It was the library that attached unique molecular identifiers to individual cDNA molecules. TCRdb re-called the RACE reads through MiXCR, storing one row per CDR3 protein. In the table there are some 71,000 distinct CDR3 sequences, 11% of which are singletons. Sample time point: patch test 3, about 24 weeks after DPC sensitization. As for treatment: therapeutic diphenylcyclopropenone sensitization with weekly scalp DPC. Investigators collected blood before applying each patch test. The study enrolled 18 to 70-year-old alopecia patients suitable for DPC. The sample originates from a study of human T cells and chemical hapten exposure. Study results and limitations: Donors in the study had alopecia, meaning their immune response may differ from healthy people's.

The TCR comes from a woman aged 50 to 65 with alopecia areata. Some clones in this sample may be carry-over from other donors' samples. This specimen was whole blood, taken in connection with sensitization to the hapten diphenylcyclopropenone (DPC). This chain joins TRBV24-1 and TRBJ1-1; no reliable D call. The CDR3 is CATESAQRTEAFF. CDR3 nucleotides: TGTGCCACCGAGAGCGCCCAACGTACTGAAGCTTTCTTT.